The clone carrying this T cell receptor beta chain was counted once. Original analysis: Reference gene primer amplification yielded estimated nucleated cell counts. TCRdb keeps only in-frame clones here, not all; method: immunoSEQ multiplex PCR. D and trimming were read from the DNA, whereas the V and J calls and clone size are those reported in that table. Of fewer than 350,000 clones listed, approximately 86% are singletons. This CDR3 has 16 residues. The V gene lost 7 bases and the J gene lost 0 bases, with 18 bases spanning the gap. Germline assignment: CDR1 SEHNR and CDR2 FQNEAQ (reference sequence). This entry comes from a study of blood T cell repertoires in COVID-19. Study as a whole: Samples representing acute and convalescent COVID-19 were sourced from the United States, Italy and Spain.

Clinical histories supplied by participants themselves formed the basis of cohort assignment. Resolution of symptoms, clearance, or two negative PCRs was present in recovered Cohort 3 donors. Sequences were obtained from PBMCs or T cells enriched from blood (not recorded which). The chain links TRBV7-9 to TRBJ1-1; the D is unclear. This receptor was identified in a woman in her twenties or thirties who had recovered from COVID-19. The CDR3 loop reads CASKRWQELLNTEAFF. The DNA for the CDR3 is TGTGCCAGCAAGCGGTGGCAGGAACTTCTGAACACTGAAGCTTTCTTT.